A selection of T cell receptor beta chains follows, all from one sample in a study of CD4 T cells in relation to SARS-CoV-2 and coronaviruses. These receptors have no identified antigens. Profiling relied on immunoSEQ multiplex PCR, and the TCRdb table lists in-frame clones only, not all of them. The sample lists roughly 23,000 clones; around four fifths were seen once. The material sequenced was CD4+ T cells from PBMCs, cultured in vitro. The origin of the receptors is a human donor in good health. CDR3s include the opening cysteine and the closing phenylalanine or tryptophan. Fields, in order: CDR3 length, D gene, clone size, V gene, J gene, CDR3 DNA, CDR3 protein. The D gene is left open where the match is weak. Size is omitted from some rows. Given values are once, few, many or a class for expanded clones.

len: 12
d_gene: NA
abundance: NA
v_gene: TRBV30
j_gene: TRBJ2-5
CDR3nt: TGTGCCTGGGCACAGGGTCTGGAGACCCAGTACTTC
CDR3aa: CAWAQGLETQYF

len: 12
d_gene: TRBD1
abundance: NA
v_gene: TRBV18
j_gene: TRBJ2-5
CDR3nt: TGTGCCAGCTCGACAGGGGAAGAGACCCAGTACTTC
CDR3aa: CASSTGEETQYF

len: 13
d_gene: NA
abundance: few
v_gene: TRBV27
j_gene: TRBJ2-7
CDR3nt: TGTGCCAGCAGTTCATACATGACCTACGAGCAGTACTTC
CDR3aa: CASSSYMTYEQYF

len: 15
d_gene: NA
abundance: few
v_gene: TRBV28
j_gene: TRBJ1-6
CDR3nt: TGTGCCAGCAGTTTGTTTTCCAGGGTAGGGTCACCCCTCCACTTT
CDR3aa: CASSLFSRVGSPLHF

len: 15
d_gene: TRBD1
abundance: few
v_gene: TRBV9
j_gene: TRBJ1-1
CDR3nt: TGTGCCAGCAGTGCAACGGGACAGGGGAACACTGAAGCTTTCTTT
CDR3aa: CASSATGQGNTEAFF

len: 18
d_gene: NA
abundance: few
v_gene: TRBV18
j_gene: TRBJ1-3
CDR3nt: TGTGCCAGCTCACCCCGGGACGAGGGGGAGCTTAGAGGAAACACCATATATTTT
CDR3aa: CASSPRDEGELRGNTIYF

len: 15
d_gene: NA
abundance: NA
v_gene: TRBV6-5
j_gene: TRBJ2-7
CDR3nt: TGTGCCAGCAGTTACAATAGGGTAGGGACCTACGAGCAGTACTTC
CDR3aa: CASSYNRVGTYEQYF

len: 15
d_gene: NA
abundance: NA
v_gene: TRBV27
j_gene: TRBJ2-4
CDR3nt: TGTGCCAGCAGTTCCCCTGCCCTAGCCAAAAACATTCAGTACTTC
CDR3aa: CASSSPALAKNIQYF

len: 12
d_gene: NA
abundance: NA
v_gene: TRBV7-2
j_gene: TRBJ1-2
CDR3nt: TGTGCCAGCAGCTTAGGTCACTATGGCTACACCTTC
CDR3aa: CASSLGHYGYTF

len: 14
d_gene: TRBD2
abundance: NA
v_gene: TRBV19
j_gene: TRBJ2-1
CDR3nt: TGTGCCAGTAATTCGGCTAGCGGGAGTGATGGGCAGTTCTTC
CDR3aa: CASNSASGSDGQFF

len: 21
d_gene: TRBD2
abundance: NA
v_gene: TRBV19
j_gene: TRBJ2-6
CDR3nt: TGTGCCAGTAGTCCAATCGTCCCGGGACTAGCGGGAGGATCCGGGGCCAACGTCCTGACTTTC
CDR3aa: CASSPIVPGLAGGSGANVLTF

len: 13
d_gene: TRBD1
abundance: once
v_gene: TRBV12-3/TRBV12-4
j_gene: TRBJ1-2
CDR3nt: TGTGCCAGCAGTGACAGGGGCGGCTATGGCTACACCTTC
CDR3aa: CASSDRGGYGYTF

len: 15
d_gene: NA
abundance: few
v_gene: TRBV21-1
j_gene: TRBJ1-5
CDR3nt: TGTGCCAGCAGAAAAAGGGACAGGGGGAAACAGCCCCAGCATTTT
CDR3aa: CASRKRDRGKQPQHF

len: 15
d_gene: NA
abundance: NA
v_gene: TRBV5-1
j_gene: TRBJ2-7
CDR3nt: TGCGCCAGCAGCTTGCCTTTAGGCAACTCCTACGAGCAGTACTTC
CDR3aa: CASSLPLGNSYEQYF

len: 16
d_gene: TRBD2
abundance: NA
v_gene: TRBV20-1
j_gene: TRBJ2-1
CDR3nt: TGCAGTGCTAGTGTGGCTAGCGGGATGTCTGTAAATGAGCAGTTCTTC
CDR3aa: CSASVASGMSVNEQFF

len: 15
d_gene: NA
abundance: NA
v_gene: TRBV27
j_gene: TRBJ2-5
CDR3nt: TGTGCCAGCAGTCCCGGGGTAGGAGGGGTGGAGACCCAGTACTTC
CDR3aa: CASSPGVGGVETQYF

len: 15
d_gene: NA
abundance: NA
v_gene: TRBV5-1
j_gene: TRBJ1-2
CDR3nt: TGCGCCAGCAGCTTGGACCCCGGACAGAACTATGGCTACACCTTC
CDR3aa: CASSLDPGQNYGYTF

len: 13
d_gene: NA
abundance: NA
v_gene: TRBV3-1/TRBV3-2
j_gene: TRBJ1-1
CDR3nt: TGTGCCAGCAGCCAAGTAGGGGGGGCTAGGGCTTTCTTT
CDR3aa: CASSQVGGARAFF

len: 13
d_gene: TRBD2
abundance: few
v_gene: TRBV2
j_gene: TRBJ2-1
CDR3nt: TGTGCCACCTTAGCGGGAGTAGTGGGCGAGCAGTTCTTC
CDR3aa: CATLAGVVGEQFF

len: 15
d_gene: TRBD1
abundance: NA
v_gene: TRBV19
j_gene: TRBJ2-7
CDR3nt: TGTGCCAGTAGTGCAGACAGGGAGAACTCCTACGAGCAGTACTTC
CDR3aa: CASSADRENSYEQYF

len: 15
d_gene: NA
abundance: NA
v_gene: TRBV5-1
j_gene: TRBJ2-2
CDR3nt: TGCGCCAGCAGCTTGGGTCGGGGGAACACCGGGGAGCTGTTTTTT
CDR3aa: CASSLGRGNTGELFF

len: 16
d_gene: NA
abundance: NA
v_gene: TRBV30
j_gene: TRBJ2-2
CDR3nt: TGTGCCTGGAGTGTCAGGGGGACTAGGAACACCGGGGAGCTGTTTTTT
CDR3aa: CAWSVRGTRNTGELFF

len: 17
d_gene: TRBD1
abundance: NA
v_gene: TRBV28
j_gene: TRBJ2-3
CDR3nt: TGTGCCAGCGGACCACCAAGACAGGGCACTAGCACAGATACGCAGTATTTT
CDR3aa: CASGPPRQGTSTDTQYF

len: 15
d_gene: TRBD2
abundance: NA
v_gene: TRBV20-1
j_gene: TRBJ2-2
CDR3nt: TGCAGTGCTAGTGTGGTAGCGGGAGGGACCGGGGAGCTGTTTTTT
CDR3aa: CSASVVAGGTGELFF

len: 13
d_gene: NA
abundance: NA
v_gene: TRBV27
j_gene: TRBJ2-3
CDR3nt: TGTGCCACCTCCCTGGGTAGGGGAGATACGCAGTATTTT
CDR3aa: CATSLGRGDTQYF

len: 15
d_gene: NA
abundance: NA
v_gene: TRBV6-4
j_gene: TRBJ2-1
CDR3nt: TGTGCCAGCAGTGTTACTACCTACTCCTACAATGAGCAGTTCTTC
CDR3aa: CASSVTTYSYNEQFF

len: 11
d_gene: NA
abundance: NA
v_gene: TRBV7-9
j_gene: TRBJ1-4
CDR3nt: TGTGCCAGCAGGAGGGGTGAAAAACTGTTTTTT
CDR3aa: CASRRGEKLFF

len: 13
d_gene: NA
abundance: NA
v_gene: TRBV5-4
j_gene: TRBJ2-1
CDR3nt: TGTGCCAGCAGCCTGACGGGCAGCCCTGTGGAGTTCTTC
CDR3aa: CASSLTGSPVEFF

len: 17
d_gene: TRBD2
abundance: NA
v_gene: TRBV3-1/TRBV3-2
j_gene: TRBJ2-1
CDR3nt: TGTGCCAGCAGCCGCCATTTGAGCGGGAGGACGTACAATGAGCAGTTCTTC
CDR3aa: CASSRHLSGRTYNEQFF

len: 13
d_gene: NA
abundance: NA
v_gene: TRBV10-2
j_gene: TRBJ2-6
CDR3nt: TGCGCCAGCATACTCTCTGGGGCCAACGTCCTGACTTTC
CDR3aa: CASILSGANVLTF

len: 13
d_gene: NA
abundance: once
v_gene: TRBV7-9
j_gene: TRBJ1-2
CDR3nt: TGTGCCAGCAGCTTTCAGGGTTTGGATGGCTACACCTTC
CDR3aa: CASSFQGLDGYTF

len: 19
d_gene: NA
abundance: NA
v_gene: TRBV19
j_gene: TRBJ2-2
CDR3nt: TGTGCCAGTAGCAGGAGGGGGTCAGGGGCCCTAATGACGACCGGGGAGCTGTTTTTT
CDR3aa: CASSRRGSGALMTTGELFF

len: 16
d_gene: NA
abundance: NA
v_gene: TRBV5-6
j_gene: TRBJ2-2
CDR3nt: TGTGCCAGCAGCTTGGGACAGATACGGAATACCGGGGAGCTGTTTTTT
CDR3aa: CASSLGQIRNTGELFF

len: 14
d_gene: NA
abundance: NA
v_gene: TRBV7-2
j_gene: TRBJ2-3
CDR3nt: TGTGCCAGCAGCTTACAGTCTAGCACAGATACGCAGTATTTT
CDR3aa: CASSLQSSTDTQYF

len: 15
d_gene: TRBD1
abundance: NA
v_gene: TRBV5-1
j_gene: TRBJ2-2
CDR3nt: TGCGCCAGCAGCTTAACAGGGGGCGGAAGCGGGGAGCTGTTTTTT
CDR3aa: CASSLTGGGSGELFF

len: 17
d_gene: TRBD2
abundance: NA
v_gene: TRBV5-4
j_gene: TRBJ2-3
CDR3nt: TGTGCCAGGGGGTTGGGGAGCGGGAGGGCCTTCACAGATACGCAGTATTTT
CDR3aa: CARGLGSGRAFTDTQYF

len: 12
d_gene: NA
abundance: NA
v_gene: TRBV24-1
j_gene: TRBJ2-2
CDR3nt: TGTGCCACTAGGAGGAACACCGGGGAGCTGTTTTTT
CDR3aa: CATRRNTGELFF

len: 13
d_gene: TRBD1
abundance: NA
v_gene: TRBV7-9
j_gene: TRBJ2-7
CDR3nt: TGTGCCAGCAGGTGGACAGGCAGCTACGAGCAGTACTTC
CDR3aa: CASRWTGSYEQYF

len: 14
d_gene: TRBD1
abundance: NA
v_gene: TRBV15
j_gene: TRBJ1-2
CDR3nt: TGTGCCACCAGCAGGGAACAGGGGCCCTATGGCTACACCTTC
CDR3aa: CATSREQGPYGYTF

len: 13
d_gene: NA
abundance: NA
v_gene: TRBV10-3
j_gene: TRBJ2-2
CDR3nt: TGTGCCACCCTAGAGTCGTACACCGGGGAGCTGTTTTTT
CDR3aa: CATLESYTGELFF

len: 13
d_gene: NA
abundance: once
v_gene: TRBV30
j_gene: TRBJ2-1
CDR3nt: TGTGCCTGGAATGTTTACGGGACGAATGAGCAGTTCTTC
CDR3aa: CAWNVYGTNEQFF

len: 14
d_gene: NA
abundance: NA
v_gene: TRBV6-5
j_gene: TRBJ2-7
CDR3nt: TGTGCCAGCATTGGCATCTCGAGCTCCTACGAGCAGTACTTC
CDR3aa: CASIGISSSYEQYF

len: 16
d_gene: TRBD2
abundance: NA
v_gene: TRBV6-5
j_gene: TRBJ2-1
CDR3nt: TGTGCCAGCAGTTACCAGAACCCCACTAGCGGGAATGAGCAGTTCTTC
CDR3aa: CASSYQNPTSGNEQFF